The next 27 T cell receptor beta chains were all read from a single sample in a study of T cell responses to AZD1222 COVID-19 vaccine. Repertoires were generated with immunoSEQ multiplex PCR, while TCRdb's copy carries only in-frame clones and drops some. Of about 110,000 clones in the sample, 90% to 95% were seen once. Specimen: peripheral blood, collected on day 0 of AZD1222 vaccination. The source of these receptors is an adult in good health.

V usage is TRBV28 and J usage is TRBJ1-5; D possibly corresponds to TRBD1 (5 bases). The V gene lost 3 bases and the J gene lost 7 bases, with 10 bases spanning the gap. The CDR3 is 13 amino acids. CDR1 MDHEN and CDR2 SYDVKM come from the germline V gene. The CDR3 is CASSFRGSQPQHF. The CDR3 DNA is TGTGCCAGCAGTTTTCGGGGGTCACAGCCCCAGCATTTT. Together with reference TRBV28 and TRBJ1-5, the CDR3 gives the full variable domain: DVKVTQSSRYLVKRTGEKVFLECVQDMDHENMFWYRQDPGLGLRLIYFSYDVKMKEKGDIPEGYSVSREKKERFSLILESASTNQTSMYLCASSFRGSQPQHFGDGTRLSIL.

The chain joins TRBV7-6 to TRBJ2-7; possible D gene TRBD2, 5 bases. The germline V gene has CDR1 SGHVS and CDR2 FNYEAQ. V was trimmed by 5 bases and J by 2 bases, leaving 16 bases between them. The CDR3 totals 15 residues. CDR3 in amino acids: CASSPSTTVTYEQYF. The CDR3 bases are TGTGCCAGCAGCCCTAGCACCACAGTGACCTACGAGCAGTACTTC.

The rearrangement uses TRBV10-3 and TRBJ1-1, with D maybe TRBD1 (6 bases). CDR1 is ENHRY, CDR2 SYGVKD, per germline. V lost 6 bases to trimming and J lost 2 bases, with 10 bases between them. The CDR3 extends over 13 amino acids. For the CDR3, the DNA is TGTGCCATCAGCATACAGGGAAACACTGAAGCTTTCTTT. Protein sequence: CAISIQGNTEAFF.

This chain uses TRBV6-2 or TRBV6-3 with TRBJ2-1; the match to TRBD2 covers 11 bases. The CDR3 sequence is 19 residues long. Per the germline V gene, CDR1 is MNHEY and CDR2 is SVGEGT. J was trimmed by 0 bases and V by 2 bases; bases with no gene match: 9. CDR3 protein: CASSYPLAGGLSSYNEQFF. Here the CDR3 DNA reads TGTGCCAGCAGTTACCCTCTAGCGGGGGGCCTTAGCTCCTACAATGAGCAGTTCTTC.

V and J are TRBV5-1 and TRBJ2-5; 8 bases match TRBD1. CDR1 is SGHRS and CDR2 is YFSETQ in the germline V gene. V lost 0 bases, J lost 5 bases, and 3 bases stayed unmatched. This CDR3 is 14 amino acids long. In nucleotides, the CDR3 is TGCGCCAGCAGCTTGGCGGGACAGGAGGAGACCCAGTACTTC. It specifies CASSLAGQEETQYF.

The gene calls are TRBV6-5 and TRBJ1-1; a weak D match, TRBD1 (6 bases). The germline gives CDR1 MNHEY, CDR2 SVGAGI. There are 13 residues in the CDR3. V was shortened by 6 bases and J by 3 bases, with 11 bases between the two germline ends. The CDR3 reads CASRGGQDTEAFF. The CDR3 nucleotides are TGTGCCAGCAGAGGGGGTCAAGACACTGAAGCTTTCTTT.

The chain links TRBV10-3 to TRBJ1-1, with D possibly matching TRBD1 (5 bases). CDR3 length: 16 amino acids. Germline V gene data show CDR1 as ENHRY and CDR2 as SYGVKD. Trimming removed 5 bases at V and 4 bases at J, with 20 bases between. DNA for the CDR3: TGTGCCATCAGTACCCGGGCGGGGCCTGAGGGCACTGAAGCTTTCTTT. It translates to CAISTRAGPEGTEAFF.

V usage is TRBV27 and J usage is TRBJ1-5; weak D call: TRBD1 (5 bases). Germline values: CDR1 MNHEY, CDR2 SMNVEV (reference sequence). The V end lost 3 bases, the J end lost 0 bases, and 9 bases lay between the germline ends. The CDR3 spans 15 residues. Written as DNA, the CDR3 is TGTGCCAGCAGTTTCGCAGGGAATAGCAATCAGCCCCAGCATTTT. It translates to CASSFAGNSNQPQHF.

Of note for this clone: The identical CDR3 is also encoded by other nucleotide sequences in the sample. The gene calls are TRBV28 and TRBJ1-4; D is uncertain. The CDR3 is 14 residues long. Trimming cost V 3 bases and J 4 bases, with 9 bases left between them. Germline CDR1 is MDHEN and CDR2 is SYDVKM. CDR3 in DNA: TGTGCCAGCAGTTTGGGCCGGATTAATGAAAAACTGTTTTTT. As protein: CASSLGRINEKLFF.

The chain has TRBV30 and TRBJ1-1, with TRBD1 as a possible D gene (6 bases). The ends were cut back, 0 bases at V and 4 bases at J, with 21 bases in the middle. CDR3 size: 17 residues. Germline V gene data show CDR1 as GTSNPN and CDR2 as SVGIG (reference sequence). The CDR3 loop reads CAWSVPLLGRGITEAFF. The CDR3 DNA is TGTGCCTGGAGTGTACCTTTGTTGGGCAGGGGAATCACTGAAGCTTTCTTT.

On this clone: This specimen includes other DNA sequences encoding the same CDR3. This chain joins TRBV27 and TRBJ1-5, with TRBD1 as a possible D gene (6 bases). Germline values: CDR1 MNHEY, CDR2 SMNVEV (reference sequence). This CDR3 has 13 residues. Trimming cost V 3 bases and J 4 bases, with 7 bases left between them. CDR3 DNA sequence: TGTGCCAGCAGTTTTCAGGGGAATCAGCCCCAGCATTTT. Its translation: CASSFQGNQPQHF.

This clone was detected only once. The chain carries TRBV4-3 and TRBJ1-1; unclear D gene. V was clipped by 4 bases and J by 6 bases, with 21 bases between them. This CDR3 comprises 16 residues. The germline V gene has CDR1 LGHNA and CDR2 YSLEER. CDR3 protein: CASSPTSVGPLAEAFF. CDR3 DNA sequence: TGCGCCAGCAGCCCGACCTCGGTAGGCCCGCTTGCTGAAGCTTTCTTT.

V is TRBV6-6 and J is TRBJ1-2; 8 nucleotides match TRBD1. Germline lookup yields CDR1 MNHNY and CDR2 SVGAGI (reference sequence). This CDR3 contains 13 residues. Trimming took 5 bases from V and 7 from J; bases not matched to a gene: 6. CDR3 nucleotide sequence: TGTGCCAGCAGTCCGGACAGGGTTGGTGGCTACACCTTC. Translating gives CASSPDRVGGYTF.

The chain joins TRBV21-1 to TRBJ1-4; the table calls TRBD1, which could not be checked here. TRBV21-1 is assigned pseudogene status. The CDR3 length is 19 residues. This CDR3 reads CASSKETEDRGRPNEKLFF. The CDR3 region has the DNA TGTGCCAGCAGCAAAGAGACCGAGGACAGGGGCCGGCCTAATGAAAAACTGTTTTTT.

The sample holds one count of this clone. The chain is built from TRBV12-5 and TRBJ2-3; D is ambiguous. V gave up 2 bases and J gave up 3 bases, with 3 bases separating them. The CDR3 totals 12 residues. CDR1 and CDR2 (germline): LGHNT, FRNRAP. The CDR3, as DNA: TGTGCTAGTGGTTTGACGACAGATACGCAGTATTTT. As protein: CASGLTTDTQYF.

The chain joins TRBV19 to TRBJ2-1; 14 positions match TRBD2. This CDR3 spans 16 amino acids. The junction had 7 bases not matched to a gene; V was cut back by 5 bases and J by 7 bases. Germline V gene data show CDR1 as LNHDA and CDR2 as SQIVND (reference sequence). In DNA, the CDR3 is TGTGCCAGTAGTCGGACTAGCGGGGGGCCCGGGAATGAGCAGTTCTTC. Its protein is CASSRTSGGPGNEQFF.

The chain has TRBV4-1 and TRBJ2-1; TRBD2 matches 8 bases. Trimming cost V 0 bases and J 3 bases; bases outside gene matches: 4. The CDR3 is 16 residues long. Germline V lookup: CDR1 MGHRA, CDR2 YSYEKL. The CDR3 protein is CASSQDLAGGYNEQFF. The CDR3 nucleotides are TGCGCCAGCAGCCAAGATCTCGCGGGGGGCTACAATGAGCAGTTCTTC.

Remarks on this clone: Likely a read error: the CDR3 ends without its conserved phenylalanine or tryptophan. The DNA is left out, because the CDR3 cannot be placed on it with certainty; the CDR3 is given as TCRdb lists it. The CDR3 loop is CASSLGQGPLSAV. The chain is built from TRBV5-6 and TRBJ1-4; the tabulated D call, TRBD1, remains unverified against the DNA. Germline CDR1 is SGHDT and CDR2 is YYEEEE. From its first to its last residue, the CDR3 has 13 amino acids.

The chain carries TRBV5-4 and TRBJ1-1, with a weak D call TRBD1 (5 bases). This CDR3 has 13 amino acids. Germline values: CDR1 SGHNT, CDR2 YYREEE (reference sequence). The V gene lost 5 bases and the J gene lost 1 base, with 9 bases spanning the gap. Written as DNA, the CDR3 is TGTGCCAGCAGTCCCGGACAGAACACTGAAGCTTTCTTT. Protein sequence: CASSPGQNTEAFF.

J is TRBJ1-4 and V is TRBV28; D not resolved. This CDR3 is built from 14 residues. V lost 2 bases and J 7 bases, leaving 11 bases between the germline ends. Germline CDR1 and CDR2: MDHEN and SYDVKM. CDR3 nucleotides: TGTGCCAGCAGTTTACCCGGGTTAACTGAAAAACTGTTTTTT. Translating gives CASSLPGLTEKLFF. Looking up the rest from reference TRBV28 and TRBJ1-4 gives the full variable domain: DVKVTQSSRYLVKRTGEKVFLECVQDMDHENMFWYRQDPGLGLRLIYFSYDVKMKEKGDIPEGYSVSREKKERFSLILESASTNQTSMYLCASSLPGLTEKLFFGSGTQLSVL.

The chain joins TRBV5-6 to TRBJ2-7; D is unresolved. This CDR3 is 12 amino acids long. Deletions cut 2 bases from V and 6 bases from J, with 9 bases between. Per the germline V gene, CDR1 is SGHDT and CDR2 is YYEEEE. CDR3: CASSFGVGEQYF. The DNA of the CDR3 is TGTGCCAGCAGCTTTGGGGTAGGCGAGCAGTACTTC.

This clone was seen once. The chain has TRBV7-3 and TRBJ2-2; D gene ambiguous. Germline V gene lookup returns CDR1 SGHTA and CDR2 FQGTGA. V was cut by 2 bases and J by 5 bases, with 9 bases left in between. There are 14 residues in the CDR3. The CDR3 nucleotides are TGTGCCAGCAGCTTACACCCGCAAACCGGGGAGCTGTTTTTT. It yields the protein CASSLHPQTGELFF.

This clone was recorded once. This sequence joins TRBV19 and TRBJ1-1; D gene ambiguous. The CDR3 consists of 13 residues. V lost 7 bases and J 1 base, leaving 10 bases between the germline ends. Germline V CDR1 and CDR2: LNHDA, SQIVND (reference sequence). In nucleotides, the CDR3 is TGTGCCAGTACCGCCGCCGGGAACACTGAAGCTTTCTTT. This gives the protein CASTAAGNTEAFF.

This sequence joins TRBV6-5 and TRBJ1-2, with 7 bases identical to TRBD1. CDR3 length equals 13 residues. J was trimmed by 8 bases and V by 5 bases; bases with no gene match: 8. Germline lookup yields CDR1 MNHEY and CDR2 SVGAGI. CDR3 residues: CASSPRDRNGYTF. CDR3 nucleotide sequence: TGTGCCAGCAGTCCTCGGGACAGAAACGGCTACACCTTC.

The chain couples TRBV28 to TRBJ2-7; 11 bases line up with TRBD2. The ends lost 0 bases at V and 6 bases at J; junction bases unmatched: 4. The CDR3 is 15 amino acids. The V gene's germline CDR1 is MDHEN and CDR2 SYDVKM. CDR3 DNA: TGTGCCAGCAGTTTATGGGCTAGCGGGAGGCTCGAGCAGTACTTC. Translating gives CASSLWASGRLEQYF.

The chain recombines TRBV5-4 with TRBJ2-7; D might be TRBD1 (5 bases). This CDR3 contains 15 residues. Germline CDR1 SGHNT, CDR2 YYREEE (reference sequence). Trimming pared 5 bases from V and 0 bases from J, leaving 15 bases between. In nucleotides, the CDR3 is TGTGCCAGCAGTCCTAAGTGGGGCCCCTCCTACGAGCAGTACTTC. It yields the protein CASSPKWGPSYEQYF.

The chain joins TRBV7-8 to TRBJ1-2; D is unresolved. The germline V gene has CDR1 SGHVS and CDR2 FQNEAQ. V dropped 0 bases and J dropped 0 bases, with 8 bases sitting between them. The CDR3 totals 15 residues. Here the CDR3 reads CASSLAPRSNYGYTF. The CDR3 DNA reads as TGTGCCAGCAGCTTAGCTCCCCGGTCTAACTATGGCTACACCTTC.